This entry features one T cell receptor (beta chain) sequence. The antigen this receptor binds is unknown. Base qualities are not provided; no much larger clone lies one nucleotide away. The cohort comprised more than 550 healthy bone marrow donors. All cohort members were sampled while nominally healthy, although unrecorded immune exposures were likely present. The donor was CMV seronegative and belonged to the group of around 400 seronegative cohort members. Every donor gave a peripheral blood sample, and the peripheral blood mononuclear cells from that sample were used for TCR beta sequencing. The Qiagen DNeasy Blood Extraction Kit was used to extract genomic DNA from the blood cell samples. Counted from cysteine to phenylalanine, this CDR3 has 14 amino acids. Only CDR3 DNA is held: 42 bases, read in frame from base 1. CDR1 LNHDA and CDR2 SQIVND are derived from the germline V gene (reference sequence). The V end loses 1 base and the J end loses 1 base, and a stretch of 7 bases separates them.

These data come from a study of cytomegalovirus exposure and HLA in healthy donors (dated by TCRdb to 2015 to 2018). General notes on the study: An earlier analysis of approximately 640 of the donors reported approximately 290 Gb of sequence data and roughly 110 million unique TCR beta sequences from about 179 million T cells. Of the roughly 400 genotyped donors, about 80% fell in the genetic ancestry cluster associated with self-reported Caucasian donors. Both class I and class II loci were covered by HLA typing, at four-digit resolution. The study aimed to test whether cataloging public T cell receptors could reveal signatures of past pathogen exposure. The study combined high-throughput TCR immunosequencing, statistical association of individual TCRs with disease status, and machine learning to predict cytomegalovirus infection status. Donor age, sex, ethnicity and CMV serostatus were compiled together with the repertoire data. The study profiled the T cell repertoires of fewer than 850 subjects by immunosequencing and related them to cytomegalovirus serostatus. On average, over 200,000 unique TCR beta nucleotide sequences were sequenced per donor among some 420 genotyped donors of the cohort, with 15% to 20% of those sequences being non-productive. Every discovery cohort repertoire had been produced on one sequencing platform. To decide whether each TCR beta V gene segment behaved as functional or pseudogenic, an earlier analysis of some 570 of the donors relied on high-throughput TCR beta sequencing. A separate validation cohort of 100 to 150 different subjects was used in addition to the approximately 700-subject first cohort. A later genetic analysis used genome-wide SNP genotypes for about 60% of the roughly 670 donors, treating that subset as a discovery cohort. Several DR-DQ haplotypes were handled as single units for association and clustering, since linkage in the cohort was strong. Typing coverage differed by locus: A, B, C, DRB1 and DQB1 were typed in about 629-630 donors, DQA1 in 500 to 550, DPA1 in around 600, and DPB1 in roughly 450. A later analysis re-analyzed previously published TCR beta repertoires from approximately 700 donors and added high-resolution HLA genotyping to study TCR occurrence patterns. Roughly 300 gigabases of sequencing data and tens of millions of unique TCR sequences made up an early release that covered fewer than 650 HLA-typed donors. Rather than drawing on any new phenotypic data, the later analysis identified candidate immune exposures from TCR beta sequences and the way those sequences occurred across donors.

The study at large found these results: The earlier analysis of a few hundred of the donors excluded some 15 rarely observed V segments, including chromosome 9 orphons, because counts were too low. When HLA alleles, especially DR and DQ, strongly co-occurred, TCR associations were difficult to assign to individual alleles. For the cohort, immune exposure information was limited to CMV serostatus. According to a later analysis, TCR association rates differed among HLA loci, with DRB1 alleles showing the most associated TCRs and HLA-C alleles showing the fewest. In a later analysis, HLA-associated TCR beta chains were found to be more clonally expanded and to have lower generation probabilities than equally common non-associated chains. A few of the identified cytomegalovirus-associated TCR beta chains were confirmed in vitro to be specific for cytomegalovirus antigens. The classifier was reported to diagnose cytomegalovirus status with high specificity and sensitivity in both the original and validation cohorts. In a later analysis, several top co-occurrence clusters were reported to appear linked to parvovirus B19, influenza, CMV and Epstein-Barr virus. The study listed 164 TCR beta chains as associated with cytomegalovirus. The 87-base-pair reads could not distinguish some IMGT-functional V segments, including TRBV6-2 and TRBV6-3, so those segments were excluded. Linkage disequilibrium might explain the correlated functional status among segregating V segments, but an unknown experimental factor could not be excluded. A later analysis associated 15,000 to 20,000 TCR beta sequences with specific HLA alleles at a false discovery rate of 0.05. Compared with the roughly 670-donor mean, donors in an Asian-associated ancestry cluster had fewer N-insertions in productive TCRs, according to a later genetic analysis. Because some donors lacked HLA typing at each locus, the association tests relied only on the typed subset. A further reported finding was that TCR beta sequences accurately predicted the HLA-A and HLA-B alleles for most subjects in the first cohort. In an earlier analysis of over 550 of the donors, most TCR beta V segments were observed in productive rearrangements about 87% or about 30% of the time, broadly matching IMGT annotations. The presence/absence analyses assumed that sequencing depth was roughly uniform across donors, and that assumption may not be true. According to the authors, the approach could potentially be generalized to other disease states and immunological phenotypes. While some public TCRs were present in many individuals, most TCR sequences turned up only very rarely across donors. This cohort had only TCR beta chains sequenced, and the lack of alpha or paired-chain data limited which features could be detected. A later genetic analysis associated a missense DCLRE1C variant with V-gene and J-gene trimming of TCR beta chains, and an independent cohort replicated the association. According to a later analysis, most CMV-associated TCR beta chains appeared to be HLA-restricted, and the HLA associations seemed to be driven largely by CMV exposure. The sequencing pipeline was judged likely to have produced a cluster of highly shared sequence variants as a technical artifact.

Receptors were amplified or captured by the immunoSEQ multiplex PCR assay. The multiplex PCR relied on a mix of 60 forward primers for TCR Vbeta segments and 13 reverse primers for TCR Jbeta segments. Amplification of the CDR3 region of rearranged TCR beta genes was performed with a multiplex PCR assay on genomic DNA. Amplified TCR beta libraries were sequenced as 87-base-pair reads on the Illumina HiSeq System. The study's processing was this. A later analysis tallied around 82 million unique TCR beta chains across the 700 or so repertoires, and around 12 million of those chains were shared by two or more donors. Raw reads were error-corrected and collapsed into unique sequences by a nearest-neighbor algorithm in which closely related sequences were merged to remove PCR and sequencing errors. CDR3 sequences were aligned to IMGT reference sequences to assign V, D and J gene segments. For a sequence to be retained, a match of at least six nucleotides was required to both a V gene segment and a J gene segment. Rearrangements were called productive when the CDR3 lacked stop codons and stayed in frame with V and J; all others were non-productive. Following IMGT convention, CDR3 was defined as the stretch from the second conserved V-encoded cysteine to the conserved J-encoded phenylalanine. The earlier analysis of about 620 of the donors excluded sequences that lacked an unambiguous match to a single V gene segment. In an earlier analysis of 587 of the donors, a V segment was called functional when productive rearrangements were above 56.7%, and segregating when the standard deviation between donors exceeded 5%. A statistical classification framework was built for diagnosing cytomegalovirus status from the catalog of TCR beta chain sequences. In a later analysis, TCR nucleotide sequences were compared against IMGT/GENE-DB human TR gene sequences so that V and J genes could be assigned. A later analysis assigned CDR3 sequences and most-parsimonious VDJ recombination scenarios with the TCRdist pipeline. In a later analysis, every TCR beta chain was defined by the combination of its CDR3 amino acid sequence and its V-gene family, and reads without a unique V-gene family were dropped. To address suspected cross-contamination and a sequencing artifact, a later analysis removed some 620 highly shared, low-generation-probability nucleotide sequences. In a later analysis, a clonal expansion index was calculated for each public chain from normalized within-repertoire ranks of inferred template counts. In a later analysis, generation probabilities were computed with a VDJ recombination model fitted to out-of-frame rearrangements, and the resulting probabilities were checked against IGoR. In a later analysis, TCR-TCR, TCR-HLA and TCR-CMV co-occurrence was scored with hypergeometric tests, and a repertoire-size bias correction was applied to TCR pairs. In a later analysis, false discovery rates were estimated by permuting HLA or CMV assignments 20 times. In a later analysis, co-occurring TCRs were grouped with DBSCAN, and TCRdist sequence similarity was added when clustering was performed within HLA-allele-positive subsets. Co-occurrence clustering excluded repertoires with fewer than 30,000 or more than 120,000 public chains, plus five with anomalous nucleotide sharing. TCRdb carries this immuneACCESS record with in-frame sequences only. Its versions omit some clonotypes, under half of them owing to an unresolved V gene in the studies checked, with the rest unexplained. The V and J calls and clone size come from that table; D and trimming were worked out from the DNA. The sample data list approximately 210,000 clones, and about 88% of these were observed just once. Jointly, the top ten make up roughly 1.8% of the sample.

The clonotype originates from a woman aged 18-30 years in good health and CMV-seronegative. The sequence is built from TRBV19 and TRBJ1-1; the D gene remains uncertain. The source material was PBMCs. Here the CDR3 is given as CASSIVAGNTEAFF. In nucleotide form, the sequence is TGTGCCAGTAGTATAGTGGCGGGGAACACTGAAGCTTTCTTT.